This entry features one T cell receptor (beta chain) sequence. Its antigen remains unknown. Germline V lookup: CDR1 KGHSH, CDR2 LQKENI. V shed 3 bases and J 9 bases; nucleotides not matched to a gene: 3. The CDR3 spans 15 residues. This entry belongs to a study of identical twins. General observations from the study: The study found excess low generation probability among twin-shared out-of-frame alpha sequences. Cross-sectional statistical analysis, not tracking of the same donors, underpinned the conclusions.

MiXCR was run by TCRdb on the 5' RACE reads, yielding one entry per CDR3 protein. The repertoire holds fewer than 550,000 distinct CDR3 sequences, roughly 15% seen once, with roughly 0.46% in the top ten. The same data also went into a second study, on yellow fever vaccine responses in identical twins.

The receptor was derived from a woman aged 18 to 35 in good health. The specimen sequenced was CD4+ T cells sorted from blood. V and J are TRBV18 and TRBJ2-1; TRBD2 aligns across 15 bases. CDR3 DNA: TGTGCCAGCTCACCCGGACTAGCGGGGGGGCTTGAGCAGTTCTTC. As protein: CASSPGLAGGLEQFF.